Each of the 25 T cell receptor beta chains below was sequenced from the same sample in a study of radiotherapy plus CTLA-4 blockade in lung cancer. Method: immunoSEQ multiplex PCR; TCRdb's copy keeps in-frame clones and lacks some. The sample lists some 90,000 clones, roughly 86% seen once, with approximately 2% in the top ten. The sequenced sample was peripheral blood, obtained from a patient treated with radiotherapy plus ipilimumab. These receptors all stem from a human donor with non-small cell lung cancer who had a partial response to radiotherapy plus ipilimumab.

In its sample, this clone was seen once. The chain carries TRBV10-3 and TRBJ2-7; TRBD2 agrees at 8 bases. The V segment lost 3 bases and the J segment 2 bases; nucleotides outside the gene matches: 18. Germline CDR1 ENHRY, CDR2 SYGVKD. CDR3 length: 19 residues. Here the CDR3 DNA reads TGTGCCATCAGTGACTCTGGACAGATCACTAGCGGTACCGCCTACGAGCAGTACTTC. This encodes CAISDSGQITSGTAYEQYF.

The chain couples TRBV28 to TRBJ1-3, with D hard to call. Trimming stripped 6 bases from V and 4 bases from J, with 10 bases between. The CDR3 runs to 13 residues. From germline, CDR1 is MDHEN and CDR2 SYDVKM. The CDR3: CASRSPGGNTIYF. The CDR3 nucleotides are TGTGCCAGCAGATCCCCGGGGGGAAACACCATATATTTT.

There are a few counts of this clone. This chain uses TRBV2 with TRBJ1-5; 8 bases align to TRBD1. V dropped 6 bases and J dropped 3; count of bases not matched to a gene: 4. The CDR3 has 14 residues. Germline CDR1 SNHLY, CDR2 FYNNEI. In nucleotides, the CDR3 is TGTGCCAGCAGCCTGGGACAGGACAATCAGCCCCAGCATTTT. Encoded protein: CASSLGQDNQPQHF. The variable domain in full, with the rest retrieved from reference TRBV2 and TRBJ1-5, is EPEVTQTPSHQVTQMGQEVILRCVPISNHLYFYWYRQILGQKVEFLVSFYNNEISEKSEIFDDQFSVERPDGSNFTLKIRSTKLEDSAMYFCASSLGQDNQPQHFGDGTRLSIL.

The V and J genes are TRBV19 and TRBJ1-5, with 9 bases matching TRBD1. The CDR3 runs 16 residues. Germline V gene lookup returns CDR1 LNHDA and CDR2 SQIVND (reference sequence). Unmatched junction bases numbered 15, after V lost 8 bases and J lost 7 bases. CDR3 amino acids: CASGQPGTGIGQPQHF. CDR3 bases: TGTGCCAGTGGGCAACCCGGGACAGGGATCGGGCAGCCCCAGCATTTT. The full variable domain, completed using reference TRBV19 and TRBJ1-5, is DGGITQSPKYLFRKEGQNVTLSCEQNLNHDAMYWYRQDPGQGLRLIYYSQIVNDFQKGDIAEGYSVSREKKESFPLTVTSAQKNPTAFYLCASGQPGTGIGQPQHFGDGTRLSIL.

This clone has only one observation. The V and J genes are TRBV4-1 and TRBJ1-2, with 9 bases aligning to TRBD1. The CDR3 spans 14 residues. V lost 5 bases, J lost 7 bases, and 8 bases stayed unmatched. Looked up from germline, CDR1 is MGHRA and CDR2 is YSYEKL. The CDR3 coding sequence is TGCGCCAGCAGCTCCCGGGACAGGGATTTTGGCTACACCTTC. Its protein is CASSSRDRDFGYTF.

This rearrangement joins TRBV5-6 to TRBJ2-3, with 7 bases aligning to TRBD2. CDR1 is SGHDT and CDR2 is YYEEEE in the germline V gene. Trimming removed 5 bases from V and 6 bases from J; junction bases left unmatched: 12. The CDR3 loop spans 15 amino acids. CDR3 nucleotides: TGTGCCAGCAGAACGTTAGGACTAGAGGTTGATACGCAGTATTTT. Amino acid sequence: CASRTLGLEVDTQYF.

This chain connects TRBV2 to TRBJ1-4; 9 bases are a match to TRBD1. Germline CDR1 is SNHLY and CDR2 is FYNNEI. The CDR3 loop spans 14 amino acids. The V and J ends lost 6 bases and 7 bases, in that order; junction bases with no gene match: 6. The CDR3 bases are TGTGCCAGCAGCCGGGACAGGGTTTTTGAAAAACTGTTTTTT. Its protein is CASSRDRVFEKLFF.

The chain uses TRBV19 and TRBJ1-5; D might be TRBD1 (5 bases). V gave up 3 bases and J gave up 7 bases, with 16 bases separating them. CDR1 and CDR2 (germline): LNHDA, SQIVND (reference sequence). The CDR3 is 15 residues long. As DNA, the CDR3 is TGTGCCAGTAGTATTGCCTCGCAGGGTTGGCAGCCCCAGCATTTT. Protein product: CASSIASQGWQPQHF. Together with reference TRBV19 and TRBJ1-5, the CDR3 gives the full variable domain: DGGITQSPKYLFRKEGQNVTLSCEQNLNHDAMYWYRQDPGQGLRLIYYSQIVNDFQKGDIAEGYSVSREKKESFPLTVTSAQKNPTAFYLCASSIASQGWQPQHFGDGTRLSIL.

The chain is built from TRBV1 and TRBJ1-4; no check of the table's D call, TRBD1, against the DNA was made. TRBV1 is a recognized pseudogene. The CDR3 contains 18 residues. The CDR3 DNA reads TGCACCAGCAGCCGAGAAGCCAAGGCGACAGGTCATAATGAAAAACTGTTTTTT. Translating gives CTSSREAKATGHNEKLFF.

V is TRBV30 and J is TRBJ1-1; no firm D call. CDR1 and CDR2 (germline): GTSNPN, SVGIG (reference sequence). V lost 7 bases to trimming and J lost 0 bases, with 12 bases between them. CDR3 size: 13 residues. CDR3 bases: TGTGCCTCCTCCCTACGTATGAACACTGAAGCTTTCTTT. Its translation is CASSLRMNTEAFF.

This clone appeared once. The V gene is TRBV7-8, the J gene TRBJ2-7, with D perhaps matching TRBD1 or TRBD2 (6 bases each). This CDR3 comprises 13 residues. Trimming stripped 6 bases from V and 6 bases from J, with 15 bases between. Germline V gene sequence: CDR1 SGHVS, CDR2 FQNEAQ. CDR3 DNA: TGTGCCAGCAGAAAGATTGGAGGGGGCGAGCAGTACGTC. Translated: CASRKIGGGEQYV.

V usage is TRBV4-2 and J usage is TRBJ2-2, with 11 bases lining up with TRBD2. The CDR3 length is 16 residues. With V trimmed by 3 bases and J by 4 bases, 4 bases remained unmatched. From germline, CDR1 is LGHNA and CDR2 YNFKEQ. The CDR3 loop is CASSQSGTSGTGELFF. DNA of the CDR3: TGTGCCAGCAGCCAGTCCGGGACTAGCGGCACCGGGGAGCTGTTTTTT.

The chain combines TRBV6-5 with TRBJ2-3; 8 bases fit TRBD2. Germline V gene sequence: CDR1 MNHEY, CDR2 SVGAGI. The CDR3 sequence is 15 residues long. Trimming at V came to 2 bases and at J to 6 bases, leaving 7 bases not matched to a gene. The CDR3 region has the DNA TGTGCCAGCAGTTACGTTGCGGGAGGAGAGGATACGCAGTATTTT. It yields the protein CASSYVAGGEDTQYF.

This chain uses TRBV5-1 with TRBJ2-1; TRBD2 aligns across 12 bases. CDR3 length equals 15 residues. J was trimmed by 10 bases and V by 4 bases; bases with no gene match: 9. Germline lookup yields CDR1 SGHRS and CDR2 YFSETQ. The CDR3 protein is CASSRTSGRTGEQFF. DNA for the CDR3: TGCGCCAGCAGCCGAACTAGCGGGAGGACGGGAGAGCAGTTCTTC.

The chain couples TRBV11-1 to TRBJ1-4; 7 bases fit TRBD1. Trimming cost V 0 bases and J 5 bases; bases outside gene matches: 3. From germline, CDR1 is SGHAT and CDR2 FQDESV (reference sequence). CDR3 size: 15 residues. As DNA, the CDR3 is TGTGCCAGCAGCTTAGCGGGACAGCCGAATGAAAAACTGTTTTTT. This encodes CASSLAGQPNEKLFF.

The chain uses TRBV11-2 and TRBJ1-3; D not resolved. Germline CDR1 reads SGHAT; CDR2 reads FQNNGV. The ends were cut back, 1 base at V and 0 bases at J, with 10 bases in the middle. The CDR3 runs to 16 residues. The CDR3 bases are TGTGCCAGCAGCTTAGTTGTGACTTCCTCTGGAAACACCATATATTTT. Translating gives CASSLVVTSSGNTIYF.

This chain joins TRBV7-2 and TRBJ2-5; TRBD2 aligns across 8 bases. The last part of the DNA fits TRBJ2-7 better; the J call may be wrong. The V gene's germline CDR1 is SGHTA and CDR2 FQGNSA. The CDR3 runs 13 residues. DNA for the CDR3: TGTGCCAGCAGCTTAAAGCGGGGGTACGAGCAGTACTTC. It specifies CASSLKRGYEQYF.

This clone is a singleton in its sample. The rearrangement joins TRBV28 to TRBJ2-7, with 8 bases fitting TRBD2. J lost 7 bases, V lost 4 bases, and 12 bases had no gene match. Germline CDR1 MDHEN, CDR2 SYDVKM. The CDR3 consists of 15 residues. The CDR3 loop reads CASSSPGLGREEQYV. The CDR3 DNA follows: TGTGCCAGCAGTTCTCCGGGACTAGGGCGAGAGGAGCAGTACGTC.

V usage is TRBV19 and J usage is TRBJ1-1; D remains ambiguous. The V end was cut by 5 bases, the J end by 4 bases, with 14 bases between. Germline-derived CDR1 and CDR2 are LNHDA and SQIVND (reference sequence). The length of the CDR3 is 14 residues. Here the CDR3 DNA reads TGTGCCAGTAGTCCTGGACTCGGCCTCACTGAAGCTTTCTTT. This encodes CASSPGLGLTEAFF.

This clone showed up just once. J is TRBJ1-1 and V is TRBV7-2; no clear D gene. The germline gives CDR1 SGHTA, CDR2 FQGNSA. This CDR3 region has 12 residues. V lost 1 base and J lost 9, with 9 bases in between. In DNA, the CDR3 is TGTGCCAGCAGCTTAGGATTGGAGAAAGCTTTCTTT. It encodes CASSLGLEKAFF.

The chain carries TRBV29-1 and TRBJ1-1; 8 bases fit TRBD1. The V gene's germline CDR1 is SQVTM and CDR2 ANQGSEA. V was clipped by 1 base and J by 11 bases; unmatched bases: 6. This CDR3 comprises 12 residues. The chain's CDR3 is CSVEGPGGAAFF. CDR3 nucleotide sequence: TGCAGCGTTGAAGGCCCAGGGGGCGCCGCTTTCTTT.

This clone was seen once. The chain couples TRBV10-2 to TRBJ1-5; D is undetermined. V shed 2 bases and J shed 6 bases, with 5 bases lying between them. In germline, CDR1 is WSHSY, CDR2 SAAADI. The CDR3 runs 12 residues. In DNA form, the CDR3 reads TGCGCCAGCAGTGAGCCGGGTCAGCCCCAGCATTTT. Translation gives CASSEPGQPQHF.

This chain uses TRBV19 with TRBJ1-2, with D unclear. The CDR3 is 14 amino acids. The germline V and J ends were trimmed by 5 bases and 1 base, with 11 bases remaining between them. Germline-derived CDR1 and CDR2 are LNHDA and SQIVND (reference sequence). The CDR3 region is CASSEAANNYGYTF. In DNA, the CDR3 is TGTGCCAGTAGTGAGGCAGCTAATAACTATGGCTACACCTTC.

This rearrangement joins TRBV5-6 to TRBJ2-6; a possible D gene is TRBD1 (5 bases). Deletions cut 4 bases from V and 4 bases from J, with 15 bases between. Germline lookup yields CDR1 SGHDT and CDR2 YYEEEE. There are 16 residues in the CDR3. The CDR3 region is CASSDAPGIGANVLTF. CDR3 coding DNA: TGTGCCAGCAGCGACGCCCCAGGGATAGGGGCCAACGTCCTGACTTTC.

The J gene is TRBJ2-3, the V gene TRBV7-9; TRBD1 might be the D (6 bases). The germline V and J ends were trimmed by 5 bases and 2 bases, with 17 bases remaining between them. CDR1 is SEHNR, CDR2 FQNEAQ, per germline (reference sequence). This CDR3 is built from 16 residues. The CDR3 loop is CASSPAVDRHTDTQYF. The CDR3 DNA follows: TGTGCCAGCAGCCCCGCGGTCGACAGGCACACAGATACGCAGTATTTT.